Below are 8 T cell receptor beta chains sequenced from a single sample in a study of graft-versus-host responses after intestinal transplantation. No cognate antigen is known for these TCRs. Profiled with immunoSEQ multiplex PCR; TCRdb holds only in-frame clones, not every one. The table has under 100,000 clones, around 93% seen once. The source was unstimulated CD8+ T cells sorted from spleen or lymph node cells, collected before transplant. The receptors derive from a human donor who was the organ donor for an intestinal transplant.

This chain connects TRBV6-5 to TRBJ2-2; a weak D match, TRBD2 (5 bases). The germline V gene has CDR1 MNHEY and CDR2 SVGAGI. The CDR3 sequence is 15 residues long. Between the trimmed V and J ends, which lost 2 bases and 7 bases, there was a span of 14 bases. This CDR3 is CASSYNPGYDGELFF. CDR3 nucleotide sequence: TGTGCCAGCAGTTACAACCCGGGGTATGACGGGGAGCTGTTTTTT.

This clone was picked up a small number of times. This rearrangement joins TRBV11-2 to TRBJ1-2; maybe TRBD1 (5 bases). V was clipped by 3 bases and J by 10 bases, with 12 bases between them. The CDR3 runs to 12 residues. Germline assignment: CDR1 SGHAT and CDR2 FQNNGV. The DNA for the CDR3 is TGTGCCAGCAGCTTCCGCGGGGGTGACTACACCTTC. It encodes CASSFRGGDYTF.

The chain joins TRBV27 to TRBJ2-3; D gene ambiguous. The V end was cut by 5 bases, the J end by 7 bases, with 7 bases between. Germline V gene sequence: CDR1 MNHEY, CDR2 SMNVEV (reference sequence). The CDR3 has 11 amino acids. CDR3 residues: CASSTRYTQYF. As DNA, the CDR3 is TGTGCCAGCAGTACCCGGTATACGCAGTATTTT.

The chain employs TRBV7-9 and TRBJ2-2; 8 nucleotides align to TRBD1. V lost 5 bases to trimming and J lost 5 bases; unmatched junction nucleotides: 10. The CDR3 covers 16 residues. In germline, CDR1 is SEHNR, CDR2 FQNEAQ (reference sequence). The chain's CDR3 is CASSPARDRRTGELFF. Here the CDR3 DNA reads TGTGCCAGCAGCCCAGCCCGGGACAGGCGGACCGGGGAGCTGTTTTTT.

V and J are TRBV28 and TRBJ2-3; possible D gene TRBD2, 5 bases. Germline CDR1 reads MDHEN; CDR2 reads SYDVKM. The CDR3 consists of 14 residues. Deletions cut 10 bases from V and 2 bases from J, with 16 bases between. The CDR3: CATSEDSYTDTQYF. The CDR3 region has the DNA TGTGCCACCTCTGAGGACTCCTACACAGATACGCAGTATTTT. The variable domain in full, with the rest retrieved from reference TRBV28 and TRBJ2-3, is DVKVTQSSRYLVKRTGEKVFLECVQDMDHENMFWYRQDPGLGLRLIYFSYDVKMKEKGDIPEGYSVSREKKERFSLILESASTNQTSMYLCATSEDSYTDTQYFGPGTRLTVL.

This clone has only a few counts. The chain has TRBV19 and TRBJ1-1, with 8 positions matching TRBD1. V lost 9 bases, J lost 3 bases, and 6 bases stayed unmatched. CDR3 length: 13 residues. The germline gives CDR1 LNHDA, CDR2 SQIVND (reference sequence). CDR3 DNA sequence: TGTGCCAGCGATACAGGGGGGGACACTGAAGCTTTCTTT. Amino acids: CASDTGGDTEAFF.

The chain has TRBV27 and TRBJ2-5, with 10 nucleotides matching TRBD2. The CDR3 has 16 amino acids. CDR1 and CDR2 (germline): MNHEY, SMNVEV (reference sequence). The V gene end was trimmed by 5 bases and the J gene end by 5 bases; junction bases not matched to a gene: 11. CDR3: CASSPQLAGVGETQYF. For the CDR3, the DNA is TGTGCCAGCAGTCCCCAGCTAGCGGGAGTCGGGGAGACCCAGTACTTC.

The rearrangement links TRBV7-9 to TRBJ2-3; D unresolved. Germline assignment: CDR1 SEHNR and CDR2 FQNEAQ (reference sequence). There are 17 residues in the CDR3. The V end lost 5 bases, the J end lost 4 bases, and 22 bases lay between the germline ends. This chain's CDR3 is CASSLQTPLSWSDTQYF. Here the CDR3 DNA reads TGTGCCAGCAGCCTTCAGACTCCGTTGAGCTGGTCAGATACGCAGTATTTT.